The 16 T cell receptor beta chains reported below all come from one sample, sequenced in a study of blood T cell repertoires in COVID-19. The data were produced by immunoSEQ multiplex PCR, yet TCRdb's version contains in-frame clones alone and is incomplete. The sample contains tens of thousands of clones, around four fifths of which appear only once. Sequences were obtained from peripheral blood. Source of these receptors: a woman aged 55-70 years with acute or convalescent COVID-19.

The chain combines TRBV24-1 with TRBJ2-1, with 7 bases lining up with TRBD1. Germline V gives CDR1 KGHDR, CDR2 SFDVKD. V trimming: 7 bases; J trimming: 3 bases; junction bases outside the gene matches: 5. The CDR3 spans 14 residues. The CDR3 DNA follows: TGTGCCACCAGAGACAGGGTAGGCTACAATGAGCAGTTCTTC. Translating gives CATRDRVGYNEQFF.

J is TRBJ2-7 and V is TRBV29-1; 9 nucleotides line up with TRBD1. Germline CDR1 is SQVTM and CDR2 is ANQGSEA. The V and J ends lost 2 bases and 0 bases, in that order; junction bases with no gene match: 2. This CDR3 is built from 14 residues. The CDR3 region has the DNA TGCAGCGTTGAATCGACAGGGGGCTCCTACGAGCAGTACTTC. It specifies CSVESTGGSYEQYF.

The genes are TRBV7-3 and TRBJ1-1; TRBD1 might be the D (5 bases). The CDR3 contains 14 residues. Trimming took 2 bases from V and 4 from J, leaving 11 bases between them. The germline gives CDR1 SGHTA, CDR2 FQGTGA. In nucleotides, the CDR3 is TGTGCCAGCAGCTTACAGGGAGGGGTCACTGAAGCTTTCTTT. It translates to CASSLQGGVTEAFF.

The chain links TRBV5-4 to TRBJ2-5, with D possibly matching TRBD1 (6 bases). The germline gives CDR1 SGHNT, CDR2 YYREEE (reference sequence). The CDR3 extends over 15 amino acids. V was cut by 0 bases and J by 4 bases, with 13 bases left in between. The CDR3 nucleotides are TGTGCCAGCAGCTTGGCACAGGGAGAGGGAGAGACCCAGTACTTC. As protein: CASSLAQGEGETQYF.

The chain has TRBV7-2 and TRBJ1-4; 8 bases are shared with TRBD1. Germline CDR1 reads SGHTA; CDR2 reads FQGNSA. J was trimmed by 8 bases and V by 3 bases; bases with no gene match: 2. CDR3 length: 13 residues. The CDR3 region is CASSLTGEEKLFF. The DNA of the CDR3 is TGTGCCAGCAGCTTGACAGGGGAAGAAAAACTGTTTTTT.

The chain recombines TRBV30 with TRBJ2-5; 12 nucleotides align to TRBD2. This CDR3 has 17 amino acids. Trimming removed 3 bases from V and 2 bases from J; junction bases left unmatched: 10. Germline assignment: CDR1 GTSNPN and CDR2 SVGIG (reference sequence). In DNA, the CDR3 is TGTGCCTGGAGCGGATTCCTAGCGGGGGGGGTGCAAGAGACCCAGTACTTC. Amino acid sequence: CAWSGFLAGGVQETQYF.

This clone was seen only once. The chain combines TRBV11-3 with TRBJ1-3, with TRBD1 matching over 7 bases. With 3 bases clipped from V and 4 bases from J, the junction kept 6 bases outside the gene matches. Per germline, CDR1 SGHNT and CDR2 YENEEA. The CDR3 is 15 amino acids. The CDR3 loop reads CASSLEGAKGNTIYF. Written as DNA, the CDR3 is TGTGCCAGCAGCTTGGAGGGGGCGAAAGGAAACACCATATATTTT.

The rearrangement joins TRBV11-3 to TRBJ2-4; 7 nucleotides align to TRBD1. V lost 5 bases, J lost 0 bases, and 10 bases stayed unmatched. The CDR3 is made up of 17 amino acids. Looked up from germline, CDR1 is SGHNT and CDR2 is YENEEA. CDR3 bases: TGTGCCAGCAGCCCGGGGACAGCTAACCTAGCCAAAAACATTCAGTACTTC. This codes for CASSPGTANLAKNIQYF.

In regard to this clone: Germline is not matched at one junction end, which may reflect a read error. The rearrangement joins TRBV6-1 to TRBJ1-1; D is perhaps TRBD1 (5 bases). Germline V gene data show CDR1 as MNHNS and CDR2 as SASEGT. CDR3 length: 13 residues. The CDR3 spells CASREDRNTEAFF. CDR3 coding DNA: TGTGCCAGCAGGGAAGACAGAAACACTGAAGCTTTCTTT.

This clone appeared a few times. V gene TRBV10-2 combines with J gene TRBJ2-7, with TRBD2 matching 8 bases. CDR3 length equals 14 residues. The junction had 2 bases not matched to a gene; V was cut back by 2 bases and J by 2 bases. CDR1 WSHSY and CDR2 SAAADI come from the germline V gene. The CDR3 sequence is CASSENSGAYEQYF. DNA for the CDR3: TGCGCCAGCAGTGAGAATAGCGGGGCCTACGAGCAGTACTTC.

In its sample, this clone was seen a few times. The chain joins TRBV2 to TRBJ1-2, with D unresolved. V lost 8 bases, J lost 5 bases, and 18 bases lay in between. CDR3 size: 14 residues. In germline, CDR1 is SNHLY, CDR2 FYNNEI. CDR3 loop: CASLREQSGYGYTF. The CDR3 DNA sequence: TGTGCCAGCCTGAGGGAACAAAGCGGTTATGGCTACACCTTC.

J is TRBJ2-7 and V is TRBV6-5; D perhaps matches TRBD2 (5 bases). This CDR3 has 11 residues. Germline V gives CDR1 MNHEY, CDR2 SVGAGI. V lost 8 bases, J lost 7 bases, and 12 bases lay in between. CDR3 region: CASATGEEQYF. CDR3 nucleotides: TGTGCCAGCGCCACCGGGGAGGAGCAGTACTTC.

The chain has TRBV6-5 and TRBJ2-7, with 8 bases that match TRBD2. This CDR3 is built from 14 residues. V trimming: 6 bases; J trimming: 4 bases; junction bases outside the gene matches: 8. Germline CDR1 MNHEY, CDR2 SVGAGI. CDR3 protein: CASSQAGDLYEQYF. The CDR3 coding sequence is TGTGCCAGCAGCCAAGCGGGGGACCTATACGAGCAGTACTTC.

This rearrangement joins TRBV6-5 to TRBJ1-1; D not resolved. Trimming removed 6 bases at V and 5 bases at J, with 13 bases between. Germline-derived CDR1 and CDR2 are MNHEY and SVGAGI. This CDR3 has 13 amino acids. CDR3 coding DNA: TGTGCCAGCAGATACAAAGAGTGGACTGAAGCTTTCTTT. This codes for CASRYKEWTEAFF.

The V call is TRBV2, the J call TRBJ2-2, with D perhaps matching TRBD1 (5 bases). This CDR3 region has 14 residues. With 8 bases removed from V and 10 bases from J, the gap between germline ends came to 20 bases. Germline V gene sequence: CDR1 SNHLY, CDR2 FYNNEI. CDR3: CASERGASIEELFF. As DNA, the CDR3 is TGTGCCAGCGAAAGGGGCGCGTCTATTGAGGAGCTGTTTTTT.

The chain is built from TRBV6-2 or TRBV6-3 and TRBJ2-5; D unresolved. CDR1 MNHEY and CDR2 SVGEGT come from the germline V gene. CDR3 length equals 17 residues. The V gene lost 6 bases and the J gene lost 0 bases, with 20 bases spanning the gap. The CDR3 bases are TGTGCCAGCAGCAGAGGCCCCACTGGTTCCCACCAAGAGACCCAGTACTTC. This gives the protein CASSRGPTGSHQETQYF.